This TCR beta chain was sequenced in a study of T cells after yellow fever vaccination. CDR3 length equals 16 residues. Per germline, CDR1 MNHEY and CDR2 SVGAGI. V gave up 1 base and J gave up 4 bases; unmatched junction bases: 8. From the 5' RACE reads, TCRdb called clonotypes with MiXCR, one entry per CDR3 protein. The sample contains about 320,000 distinct CDR3 sequences, roughly 4.3% of which appear only once. The table lists this clonotype with many counts. The specimen comprised PBMCs, sampled 15 days after the yellow fever booster vaccination. The chain joins TRBV6-5 to TRBJ1-1; TRBD1 agrees at 8 bases. This clonotype was sampled from a man younger than 35 who received the YFV17D yellow fever vaccine. CDR3 residues: CASSYLGTGRVTEAFF. The CDR3 nucleotides are TGTGCCAGCAGTTACTTGGGGACAGGCCGCGTCACTGAAGCTTTCTTT.